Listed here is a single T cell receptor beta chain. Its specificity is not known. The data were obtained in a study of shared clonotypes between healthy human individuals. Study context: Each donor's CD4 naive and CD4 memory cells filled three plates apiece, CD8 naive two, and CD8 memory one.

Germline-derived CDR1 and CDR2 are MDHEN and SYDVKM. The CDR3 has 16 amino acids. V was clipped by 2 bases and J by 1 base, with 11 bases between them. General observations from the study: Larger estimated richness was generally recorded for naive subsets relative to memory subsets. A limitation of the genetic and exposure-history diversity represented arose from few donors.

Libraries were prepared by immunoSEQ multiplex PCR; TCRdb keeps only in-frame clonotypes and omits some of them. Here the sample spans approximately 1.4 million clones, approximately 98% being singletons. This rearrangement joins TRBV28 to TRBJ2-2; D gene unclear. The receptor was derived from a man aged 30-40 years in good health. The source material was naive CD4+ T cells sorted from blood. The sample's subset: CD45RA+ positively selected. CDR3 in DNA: TGTGCCAGCAGTTTAATTCGCCCGGGGAACACCGGGGAGCTGTTTTTT. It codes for CASSLIRPGNTGELFF.